Each of the 5 T cell receptor beta chains below was sequenced from the same sample in a study of T cell repertoires in aging, cancer and after chemotherapy. Amplification of TCR beta used genomic DNA extracted from peripheral blood. A mixed TRB-A/B primer pool amplified rearranged TRB by multiplex touch-down PCR. Each CDR3 protein is one row after TCRdb ran MiXCR on the multiplex PCR reads. This table has roughly 300 distinct CDR3 sequences, about 26% appearing once. Input material: blood. The receptors derive from a human donor with a blood cancer.

This clonotype was detected a few times. This rearrangement joins TRBV7-2 to TRBJ1-2, with 11 bases that match TRBD1. The CDR3 consists of 14 residues. The V gene's germline CDR1 is SGHTA and CDR2 FQGNSA. V lost 5 bases and J lost 7; bases outside the gene matches: 6. In DNA form, the CDR3 reads TGTGCCAGCAGCAAGGGACAGGGGGTGGTTGGCTACACCTTC. This codes for CASSKGQGVVGYTF. Complete variable domain (other parts from reference TRBV7-2 and TRBJ1-2): GAGVSQSPSNKVTEKGKDVELRCDPISGHTALYWYRQSLGQGLEFLIYFQGNSAPDKSGLPSDRFSAERTGGSVSTLTIQRTQQEDSAVYLCASSKGQGVVGYTFGSGTRLTVV.

The chain is built from TRBV28 and TRBJ2-1; D unresolved. Trimming took off 5 bases at V and 3 bases at J, with 8 bases between the two ends. Germline V lookup: CDR1 MDHEN, CDR2 SYDVKM. The CDR3 is made up of 13 amino acids. CDR3: CASSPSNYNEQFF. The DNA of the CDR3 is TGTGCCAGCAGTCCATCTAACTACAATGAGCAGTTCTTC.

The J gene is TRBJ2-3, the V gene TRBV15, with D perhaps TRBD2 (5 bases). V lost 0 bases and J 0 bases, leaving 13 bases between the germline ends. Germline-derived CDR1 and CDR2 are LNHNV and YYDKDF (reference sequence). The CDR3 length is 17 residues. CDR3 sequence: CATSRDAQRSSTDTQYF. The CDR3 DNA sequence: TGTGCCACCAGCAGAGATGCGCAGCGGTCTAGCACAGATACGCAGTATTTT.

For this clonotype: Possible read error: a much larger clone is one base away. This sequence joins TRBV6-1 and TRBJ2-2; D is undetermined. The V and J ends lost 4 bases and 4 bases respectively, with 13 bases between them. CDR3 length equals 15 residues. The V gene's germline CDR1 is MNHNS and CDR2 SASEGT. This CDR3 is CASSGVPPSTGELFF. The CDR3 nucleotides are TGTGCCAGCAGTGGAGTCCCTCCTAGCACCGGGGAGCTGTTTTTT.

The rearrangement uses TRBV28 and TRBJ1-2, with D perhaps TRBD1 (5 bases). Germline V gene sequence: CDR1 MDHEN, CDR2 SYDVKM. V was pared by 5 bases and J by 8 bases, with 15 bases between. The CDR3 consists of 13 residues. CDR3 nucleotides: TGTGCCAGCAGTCTCGGACACTCGCGGGGCTACACCTTC. The encoded protein is CASSLGHSRGYTF.